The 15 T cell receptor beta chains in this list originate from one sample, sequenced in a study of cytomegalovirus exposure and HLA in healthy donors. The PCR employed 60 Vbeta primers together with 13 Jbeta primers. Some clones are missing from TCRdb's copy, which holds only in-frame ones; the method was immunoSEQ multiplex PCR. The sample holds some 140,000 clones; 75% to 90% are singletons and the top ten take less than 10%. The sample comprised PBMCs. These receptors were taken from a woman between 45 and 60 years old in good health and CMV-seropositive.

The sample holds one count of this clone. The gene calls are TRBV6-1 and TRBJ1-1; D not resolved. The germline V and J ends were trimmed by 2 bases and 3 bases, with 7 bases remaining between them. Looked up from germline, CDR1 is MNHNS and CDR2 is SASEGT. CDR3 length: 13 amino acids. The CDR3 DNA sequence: TGTGCCAGCAGTGAAAGAGGGTACACTGAAGCTTTCTTT. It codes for CASSERGYTEAFF.

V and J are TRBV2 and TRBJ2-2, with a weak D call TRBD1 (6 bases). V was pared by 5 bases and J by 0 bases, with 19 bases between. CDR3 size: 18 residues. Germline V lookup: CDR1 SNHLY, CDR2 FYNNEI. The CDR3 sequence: CASSPKQGSGSNTGELFF. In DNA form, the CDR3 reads TGTGCCAGCAGTCCTAAGCAGGGGAGCGGCTCGAACACCGGGGAGCTGTTTTTT.

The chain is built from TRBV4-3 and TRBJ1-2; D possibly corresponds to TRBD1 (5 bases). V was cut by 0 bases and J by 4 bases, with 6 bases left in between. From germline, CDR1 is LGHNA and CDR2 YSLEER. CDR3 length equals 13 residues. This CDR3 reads CASSQDTGYGYTF. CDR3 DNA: TGCGCCAGCAGCCAAGATACAGGCTATGGCTACACCTTC.

The CDR3: CSAPLLGEQFF. Written as DNA, the CDR3 is TGCAGTGCCCCACTTCTCGGTGAGCAGTTCTTC. The rearrangement links TRBV20-1 to TRBJ2-1; no clear D gene. Germline-derived CDR1 and CDR2 are DFQATT and SNEGSKA (reference sequence). The CDR3 length is 11 residues. Deletions cut 6 bases from V and 9 bases from J, with 12 bases between.

This CDR3 reads CASSFSPGLYGYTF. In DNA form, the CDR3 reads TGTGCCAGCAGTTTTTCCCCGGGACTCTATGGCTACACCTTC. The chain has TRBV27 and TRBJ1-2, with a possible D match to TRBD1 (5 bases). Germline V CDR1 and CDR2: MNHEY, SMNVEV (reference sequence). Trimming removed 3 bases at V and 4 bases at J, with 12 bases between. This CDR3 contains 14 residues.

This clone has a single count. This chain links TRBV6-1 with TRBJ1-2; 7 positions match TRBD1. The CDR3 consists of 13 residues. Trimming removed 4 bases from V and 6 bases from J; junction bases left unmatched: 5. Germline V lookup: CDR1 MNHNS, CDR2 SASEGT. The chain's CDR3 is CASSGQGLDGYTF. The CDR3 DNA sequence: TGTGCCAGCAGTGGACAGGGACTAGATGGCTACACCTTC.

CDR3 loop: CASSEFAGWSSLADTQYF. The CDR3 DNA reads TGCGCCAGCAGTGAGTTTGCGGGATGGTCTAGCTTAGCAGATACGCAGTATTTT. The chain employs TRBV10-2 and TRBJ2-3; D possibly corresponds to TRBD2 (6 bases). CDR3 length: 18 amino acids. CDR1 WSHSY and CDR2 SAAADI come from the germline V gene. The germline V and J ends were trimmed by 1 base and 4 bases, with 21 bases remaining between them.

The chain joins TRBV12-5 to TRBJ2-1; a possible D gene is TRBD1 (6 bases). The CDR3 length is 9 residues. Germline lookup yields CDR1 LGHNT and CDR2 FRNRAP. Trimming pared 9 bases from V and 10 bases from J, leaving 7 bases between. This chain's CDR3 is CARTGEQFF. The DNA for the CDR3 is TGTGCTAGGACAGGAGAGCAGTTCTTC.

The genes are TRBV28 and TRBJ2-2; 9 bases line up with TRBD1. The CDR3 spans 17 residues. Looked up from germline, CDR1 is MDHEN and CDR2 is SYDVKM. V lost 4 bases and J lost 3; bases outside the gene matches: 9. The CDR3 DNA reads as TGTGCCAGCAGTTCACTTCGGACAGGGGCGTACACCGGGGAGCTGTTTTTT. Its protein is CASSSLRTGAYTGELFF.

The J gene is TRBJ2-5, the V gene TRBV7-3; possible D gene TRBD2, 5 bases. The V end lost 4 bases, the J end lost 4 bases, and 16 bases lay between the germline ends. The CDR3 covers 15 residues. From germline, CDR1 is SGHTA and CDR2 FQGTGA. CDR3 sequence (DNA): TGTGCCAGCAGCTCTAATGGGGTACGGGGAGAGACCCAGTACTTC. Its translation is CASSSNGVRGETQYF.

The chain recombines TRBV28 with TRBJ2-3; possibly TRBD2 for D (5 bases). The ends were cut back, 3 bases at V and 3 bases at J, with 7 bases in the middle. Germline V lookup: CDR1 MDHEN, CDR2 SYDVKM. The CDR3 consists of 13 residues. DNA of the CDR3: TGTGCCAGCAGTTTTGGGAGTACAGATACGCAGTATTTT. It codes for CASSFGSTDTQYF.

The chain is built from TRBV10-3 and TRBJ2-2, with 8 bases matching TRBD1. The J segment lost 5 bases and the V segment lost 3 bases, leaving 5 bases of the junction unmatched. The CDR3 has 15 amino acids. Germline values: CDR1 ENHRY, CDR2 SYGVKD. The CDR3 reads CAISDRGPPTGELFF. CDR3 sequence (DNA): TGTGCCATCAGTGACAGGGGGCCTCCAACCGGGGAGCTGTTTTTT.

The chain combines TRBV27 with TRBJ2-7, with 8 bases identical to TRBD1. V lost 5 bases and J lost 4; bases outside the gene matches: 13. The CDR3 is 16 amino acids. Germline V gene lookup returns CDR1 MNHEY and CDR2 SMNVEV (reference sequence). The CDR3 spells CASSPVGQGVIYEQYF. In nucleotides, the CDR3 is TGTGCCAGCAGTCCAGTTGGACAGGGTGTTATATACGAGCAGTACTTC.

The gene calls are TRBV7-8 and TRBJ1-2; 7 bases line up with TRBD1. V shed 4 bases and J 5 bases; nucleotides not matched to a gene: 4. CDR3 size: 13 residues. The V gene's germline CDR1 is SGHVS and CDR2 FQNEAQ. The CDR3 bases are TGTGCCAGCAGCTCACAGGGGCCTTATGGCTACACCTTC. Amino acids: CASSSQGPYGYTF.

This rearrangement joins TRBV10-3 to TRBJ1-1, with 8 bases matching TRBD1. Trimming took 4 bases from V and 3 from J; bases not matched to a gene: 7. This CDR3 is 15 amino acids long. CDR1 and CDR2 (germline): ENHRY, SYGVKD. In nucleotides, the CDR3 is TGTGCCATCAGTGGGATAACAGGGGGGGACACTGAAGCTTTCTTT. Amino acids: CAISGITGGDTEAFF.